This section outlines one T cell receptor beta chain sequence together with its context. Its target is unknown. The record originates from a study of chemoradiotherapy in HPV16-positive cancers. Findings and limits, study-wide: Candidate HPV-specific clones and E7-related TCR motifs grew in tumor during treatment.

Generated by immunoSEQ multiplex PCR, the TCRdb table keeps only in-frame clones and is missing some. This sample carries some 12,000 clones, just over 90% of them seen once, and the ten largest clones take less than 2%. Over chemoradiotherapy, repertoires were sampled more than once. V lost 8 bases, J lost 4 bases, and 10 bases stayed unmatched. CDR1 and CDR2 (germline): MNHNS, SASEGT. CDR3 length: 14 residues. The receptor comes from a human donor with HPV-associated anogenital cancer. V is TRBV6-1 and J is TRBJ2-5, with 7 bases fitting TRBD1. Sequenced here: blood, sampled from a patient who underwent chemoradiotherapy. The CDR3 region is CASDDRVGRETQYF. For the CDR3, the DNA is TGTGCCAGCGACGACAGGGTAGGAAGAGAGACCCAGTACTTC.